The present T cell receptor beta chain was sequenced within a study of radiation and T cells in renal cell carcinoma. The wider study: Nephrectomy followed 15 Gy stereotactic body radiation by 4 weeks.

Study results and limitations: Pretreatment tumor biopsies were lacking, so baseline clonotypes are unknown.

Assay: immunoSEQ multiplex PCR; the TCRdb copy retains only in-frame clones and omits some. Among 50,000 to 75,000 clones listed, approximately 80% were seen once. Specified time point: baseline pretreatment blood. Treatment indicated: 15 Gy SBRT to primary tumor, nephrectomy 4 weeks later. This CDR3 comprises 14 residues. Deletions cut 0 bases from V and 1 base from J, with 6 bases between. Germline V gene lookup returns CDR1 MNHNY and CDR2 SVGAGI (reference sequence). Concerning this clone itself: The antigen remains unidentified.

This TCR was recovered from a man in his sixties with renal cell carcinoma. The V and J genes are TRBV6-6 and TRBJ1-1; no clear D. This material consisted of blood, taken from a patient whose treatment included radiotherapy and nephrectomy. CDR3 sequence reads: CASSYSTANTEAFF. Written as DNA, the CDR3 is TGTGCCAGCAGTTACTCGACGGCGAACACTGAAGCTTTCTTT.